One and the same sample provided the 32 T cell receptor beta chains below, sequenced in a study of blood T cell repertoires in COVID-19. Sequenced by immunoSEQ multiplex PCR; TCRdb stores in-frame clones only, minus some. This table has around 250,000 clones, roughly 90% appearing once. Material: peripheral blood. These receptors came from a woman aged 25-40 years with active or convalescent COVID-19.

The gene calls are TRBV25-1 and TRBJ1-5, with D perhaps matching TRBD1 (5 bases). The CDR3 runs 14 residues. The germline gives CDR1 MGHDK, CDR2 SYGVNS. Trimming removed 4 bases from V and 8 bases from J, with 15 bases in between. The CDR3: CASSGTIGGEPQHF. DNA for the CDR3: TGTGCCAGCAGTGGCACTATTGGAGGGGAGCCCCAGCATTTT.

The chain is built from TRBV5-1 and TRBJ2-2, with 9 bases identical to TRBD1. The trim removed 1 base at V and 1 base at J, leaving 8 bases unmatched. The CDR3 covers 18 residues. Germline CDR1 is SGHRS and CDR2 is YFSETQ. The DNA of the CDR3 is TGCGCCAGCAGCTTGTTGGGGACAGGGACCATGAACACCGGGGAGCTGTTTTTT. Its protein is CASSLLGTGTMNTGELFF.

This chain joins TRBV30 and TRBJ1-5, with D possibly being TRBD1 (5 bases). The CDR3 contains 13 residues. The V and J ends lost 1 base and 6 bases respectively, with 10 bases between them. Per the germline V gene, CDR1 is GTSNPN and CDR2 is SVGIG (reference sequence). As DNA, the CDR3 is TGTGCCTGGAGTGCGGGGGTGAGTCAGCCCCAGCATTTT. Amino acids: CAWSAGVSQPQHF. The whole variable domain, remainder taken from reference TRBV30 and TRBJ1-5, is SQTIHQWPATLVQPVGSPLSLECTVEGTSNPNLYWYRQAAGRGLQLLFYSVGIGQISSEVPQNLSASRPQDRQFILSSKKLLLSDSGFYLCAWSAGVSQPQHFGDGTRLSIL.

This chain connects TRBV7-2 to TRBJ2-3; D might be TRBD1 (6 bases). V shed 3 bases and J shed 6 bases, with 19 bases lying between them. Per the germline V gene, CDR1 is SGHTA and CDR2 is FQGNSA. The CDR3 sequence is 16 residues long. The CDR3 sequence: CASSFTGSAGRDTQYF. In DNA form, the CDR3 reads TGTGCCAGCAGCTTTACAGGGTCTGCCGGTCGGGATACGCAGTATTTT.

This clone was seen only once. V usage is TRBV15 and J usage is TRBJ1-5; possible D gene TRBD1, 5 bases. V was cut by 11 bases and J by 4 bases, with 21 bases left in between. This CDR3 spans 15 amino acids. The germline CDR1 and CDR2 sequences are LNHNV and YYDKDF (reference sequence). The CDR3 reads CAPRGENGRNQPQHF. DNA for the CDR3: TGTGCCCCCCGGGGGGAGAATGGTCGAAATCAGCCCCAGCATTTT.

In regard to this clone: At one end the junction does not follow the germline gene, possibly because of a read error. The genes are TRBV7-7 and TRBJ2-5; 11 nucleotides align to TRBD1. The CDR3 is 15 residues long. CDR1 is SSHAT, CDR2 FNYEAQ, per germline (reference sequence). DNA for the CDR3: TGTGCTAGCAGCCCCGGGACAGGGGGACACGAGACCCAGTACTTC. It translates to CASSPGTGGHETQYF.

This chain joins TRBV5-8 and TRBJ1-2, with 12 bases matching TRBD1. CDR1 SGHTS and CDR2 YDEGEE come from the germline V gene. This CDR3 comprises 15 residues. J gave up 5 bases and V 4 bases, and 6 bases lay outside the gene matches. CDR3 DNA: TGTGCCAGCAGCCCAGGGACAGGGGGCTGGTATGGCTACACCTTC. Amino acids: CASSPGTGGWYGYTF.

The rearrangement joins TRBV19 to TRBJ2-1; tentative D call: TRBD1 (5 bases). Trimming removed 3 bases at V and 6 bases at J, with 12 bases between. The V gene's germline CDR1 is LNHDA and CDR2 SQIVND (reference sequence). The CDR3 spans 14 residues. The CDR3 nucleotides read TGTGCCAGTAGTATGATTGGCAGGGTCAATGAGCAGTTCTTC. It encodes CASSMIGRVNEQFF.

The chain links TRBV7-2 to TRBJ2-5, with TRBD2 as a possible D gene (6 bases). Trimming shortened V by 3 bases and J by 1 base, and 9 bases separated the two germline ends. CDR3 size: 14 residues. The germline gives CDR1 SGHTA, CDR2 FQGNSA. The DNA for the CDR3 is TGTGCCAGCAGCTTGATGGGGGGCCAAGAGACCCAGTACTTC. This sequence encodes CASSLMGGQETQYF.

The chain has TRBV6-5 and TRBJ1-2; D call uncertain. The CDR3 contains 15 residues. The V end lost 4 bases, the J end lost 7 bases, and 19 bases lay between the germline ends. CDR1 is MNHEY, CDR2 SVGAGI, per germline. CDR3 in amino acids: CASSWERAPLAGYTF. The CDR3, as DNA: TGTGCCAGCAGTTGGGAGAGGGCGCCGTTGGCTGGCTACACCTTC.

The chain combines TRBV4-3 with TRBJ1-1; 9 nucleotides match TRBD1. V lost 5 bases and J lost 3; bases outside the gene matches: 4. The V gene's germline CDR1 is LGHNA and CDR2 YSLEER. The CDR3 is made up of 14 amino acids. The CDR3 DNA follows: TGCGCCAGCAGCGAAAGGGACAGGGACACTGAAGCTTTCTTT. Amino acids: CASSERDRDTEAFF.

The chain is built from TRBV30 and TRBJ1-3; D ambiguous. The V gene lost 4 bases and the J gene lost 0 bases, with 10 bases spanning the gap. There are 14 residues in the CDR3. The germline CDR1 and CDR2 sequences are GTSNPN and SVGIG (reference sequence). CDR3 protein: CAWNSMGSGNTIYF. CDR3 in DNA: TGTGCCTGGAACAGTATGGGCTCTGGAAACACCATATATTTT.

The V call is TRBV7-2, the J call TRBJ2-7, with 11 nucleotides matching TRBD2. Germline CDR1 and CDR2: SGHTA and FQGNSA. The CDR3 has 16 amino acids. The trim removed 5 bases at V and 5 bases at J, leaving 11 bases unmatched. The CDR3 bases are TGTGCCAGCAGCCCTCGACCGGGACTAGCGGTAAACGAGCAGTACTTC. Protein sequence: CASSPRPGLAVNEQYF.

The chain links TRBV5-4 to TRBJ1-2, with unresolved D. The germline V gene encodes CDR1 SGHNT and CDR2 YYREEE (reference sequence). The CDR3 totals 17 residues. Trimming removed 0 bases at V and 6 bases at J, with 21 bases between. The CDR3 reads CASSLGAEGRGLHGYTF. CDR3 DNA: TGTGCCAGCAGCTTGGGGGCTGAAGGGCGAGGGCTTCATGGCTACACCTTC.

CDR3 region: CASSQTGSYGYTF. CDR3 DNA: TGTGCCAGCAGCCAGACAGGGAGCTATGGCTACACCTTC. The rearrangement joins TRBV28 to TRBJ1-2; TRBD1 matches 7 bases. Germline V lookup: CDR1 MDHEN, CDR2 SYDVKM. V trimming: 6 bases; J trimming: 4 bases; junction bases outside the gene matches: 5. There are 13 residues in the CDR3.

V is TRBV6-2 or TRBV6-3 and J is TRBJ2-6, with D possibly TRBD1 on 6 matching bases. The germline gives CDR1 MNHEY, CDR2 SVGEGT. There are 14 residues in the CDR3. Trimming left V 4 bases short and J 8 bases short, with 12 bases between. The CDR3 spells CASSSGQSPNVLTF. As DNA, the CDR3 is TGTGCCAGCAGTTCGGGACAATCCCCCAACGTCCTGACTTTC.

V gene TRBV6-2 or TRBV6-3 combines with J gene TRBJ1-1; the match to TRBD1 covers 9 bases. Germline V lookup: CDR1 MNHEY, CDR2 SVGEGT. Trimming took 4 bases from V and 6 from J; bases not matched to a gene: 12. The CDR3 totals 16 residues. CDR3 in amino acids: CASSSLTGTGRPEAFF. The CDR3 nucleotides read TGTGCCAGCAGTTCCCTAACCGGGACAGGGAGGCCTGAAGCTTTCTTT.

J is TRBJ1-5 and V is TRBV4-3; unclear D gene. The CDR3 is made up of 15 amino acids. Germline loops: CDR1 LGHNA, CDR2 YSLEER. Trimming pared 1 base from V and 1 base from J, leaving 8 bases between. The CDR3 DNA sequence: TGCGCCAGCAGCCAAGGAACGGGGAGCAATCAGCCCCAGCATTTT. It is translated as CASSQGTGSNQPQHF.

This sequence joins TRBV10-3 and TRBJ1-1; D is possibly TRBD1 (5 bases). Trimming removed 5 bases at V and 1 base at J, with 11 bases between. CDR3 size: 14 residues. Germline lookup yields CDR1 ENHRY and CDR2 SYGVKD. CDR3 protein: CAISTQQENTEAFF. The CDR3 region has the DNA TGTGCCATCAGTACACAACAGGAGAACACTGAAGCTTTCTTT.

The chain uses TRBV28 and TRBJ1-2, with 9 nucleotides matching TRBD1. The CDR3 covers 14 residues. The germline gives CDR1 MDHEN, CDR2 SYDVKM. The J segment lost 4 bases and the V segment lost 6 bases, leaving 6 bases of the junction unmatched. The DNA for the CDR3 is TGTGCCAGCAGCCCCGGGACAGGGCGCTATGGCTACACCTTC. Translated: CASSPGTGRYGYTF.

The chain couples TRBV30 to TRBJ1-2; D call uncertain. Germline loops: CDR1 GTSNPN, CDR2 SVGIG (reference sequence). This CDR3 spans 11 amino acids. The V end was cut by 1 base, the J end by 4 bases, with 4 bases between. DNA of the CDR3: TGTGCCTGGAGTGGCGGCTATGGCTACACCTTC. This encodes CAWSGGYGYTF.

V gene TRBV5-5 combines with J gene TRBJ1-4, with D maybe TRBD1 (6 bases). The ends were cut back, 1 base at V and 3 bases at J, with 13 bases in the middle. Germline CDR1 is SGHKS and CDR2 is YYEKEE (reference sequence). The CDR3 is 16 amino acids. The CDR3 reads CASSLWTAGANEKLFF. The CDR3 nucleotides read TGTGCCAGCAGCTTGTGGACAGCGGGAGCTAATGAAAAACTGTTTTTT.

This clone was seen only a few times. The V and J genes are TRBV6-5 and TRBJ1-1; TRBD1 matches at 7 bases. The CDR3 sequence is 16 residues long. Germline CDR1 reads MNHEY; CDR2 reads SVGAGI. V lost 2 bases, J lost 0 bases, and 6 bases stayed unmatched. The CDR3 sequence: CASSYAKGQLNTEAFF. CDR3 DNA sequence: TGTGCCAGCAGTTACGCCAAGGGACAGTTGAACACTGAAGCTTTCTTT.

The J gene is TRBJ1-5, the V gene TRBV3-1 (or the pseudogene TRBV3-2); D gene unclear. Germline assignment: CDR1 LGHDT and CDR2 YNNKEL (reference sequence). Trimming shortened V by 0 bases and J by 7 bases, and 7 bases separated the two germline ends. The CDR3 spans 13 residues. The CDR3 region has the DNA TGTGCCAGCAGCCAAGATCTTAAACAGCCCCAGCATTTT. It yields the protein CASSQDLKQPQHF.

The chain carries TRBV4-3 and TRBJ2-1; 10 bases map to TRBD1. V was pared by 0 bases and J by 4 bases, with 3 bases of the junction left unmatched. The CDR3 has 16 residues. The germline V gene encodes CDR1 LGHNA and CDR2 YSLEER. The CDR3 DNA reads as TGCGCCAGCAGCCAAGATAGGGGACAGGGGTACAATGAGCAGTTCTTC. Translation gives CASSQDRGQGYNEQFF.

The chain joins TRBV27 to TRBJ1-5; D remains unclear. Germline loops: CDR1 MNHEY, CDR2 SMNVEV (reference sequence). The CDR3 spans 14 residues. V lost 4 bases and J lost 7, with 14 bases in between. The CDR3 sequence: CASSSRPSGQPQHF. The CDR3 DNA follows: TGTGCCAGCAGTTCCCGCCCCTCGGGGCAGCCCCAGCATTTT.

This clone was detected only once. This chain uses TRBV7-5 with TRBJ2-1; TRBD1, the table's D call, lacks a check against the DNA. TRBV7-5 has pseudogene status. The CDR3 covers 18 residues. The CDR3 spells CARSLTGVDSLRYNEQFF. For the CDR3, the DNA is TGTGCCAGAAGCTTAACAGGGGTGGACAGTCTACGGTACAATGAGCAGTTCTTC.

The J gene is TRBJ2-3, the V gene TRBV6-6, with 12 bases matching TRBD2. The CDR3 totals 16 residues. V was pared by 4 bases and J by 5 bases, with 7 bases of the junction left unmatched. In germline, CDR1 is MNHNY, CDR2 SVGAGI (reference sequence). The CDR3 nucleotides read TGTGCCAGCAGTTCGAGACTAGCGGGGGAGGTAGATACGCAGTATTTT. Protein product: CASSSRLAGEVDTQYF.

The gene calls are TRBV12-5 and TRBJ1-6; tentative D call: TRBD1 (6 bases). V shed 4 bases and J shed 4 bases, with 14 bases lying between them. The length of the CDR3 is 16 residues. CDR1 LGHNT and CDR2 FRNRAP come from the germline V gene. The CDR3 sequence is CASGCRQELYNSPLHF. In DNA, the CDR3 is TGTGCTAGTGGTTGCAGACAGGAGCTTTATAATTCACCCCTCCACTTT. Combining the CDR3 with reference TRBV12-5 and TRBJ1-6 gives the whole variable domain DARVTQTPRHKVTEMGQEVTMRCQPILGHNTVFWYRQTMMQGLELLAYFRNRAPLDDSGMPKDRFSAEMPDATLATLKIQPSEPRDSAVYFCASGCRQELYNSPLHFGNGTRLTVT.

The chain employs TRBV19 and TRBJ1-2; TRBD1 aligns across 8 bases. The CDR3 has 15 amino acids. V shed 1 base and J 2 bases; nucleotides not matched to a gene: 3. CDR1 LNHDA and CDR2 SQIVND come from the germline V gene (reference sequence). CDR3 region: CASSIGRTGNYGYTF. CDR3 bases: TGTGCCAGTAGTATAGGGAGGACAGGGAACTATGGCTACACCTTC.

V usage is TRBV5-4 and J usage is TRBJ2-7; 9 bases match TRBD2. V shed 3 bases and J 7 bases; nucleotides not matched to a gene: 11. The germline CDR1 and CDR2 sequences are SGHNT and YYREEE (reference sequence). CDR3 size: 15 residues. The CDR3 nucleotides are TGTGCCAGCAGCTCTATTGCGGGGGGGCAGGGAGAGCAGTACTTC. Translating it yields CASSSIAGGQGEQYF. Complete variable domain (other parts from reference TRBV5-4 and TRBJ2-7): ETGVTQSPTHLIKTRGQQVTLRCSSQSGHNTVSWYQQALGQGPQFIFQYYREEENGRGNFPPRFSGLQFPNYSSELNVNALELDDSALYLCASSSIAGGQGEQYFGPGTRLTVT.

The V call is TRBV5-1, the J call TRBJ2-7; 12 nucleotides align to TRBD2. V lost 1 base to trimming and J lost 2 bases; unmatched junction nucleotides: 1. Looked up from germline, CDR1 is SGHRS and CDR2 is YFSETQ. CDR3 length: 15 amino acids. The DNA of the CDR3 is TGCGCCAGCAGCTTGACTAGCGGGGGGACCTACGAGCAGTACTTC. Encoded protein: CASSLTSGGTYEQYF.